Each of the 31 T cell receptor beta chains below was sequenced from the same sample in a study of regulatory T cells in long-lasting Graves disease. Stated time point: persistent/refractory GD, antithyroid drugs over 5 years with positive TRAb. PBMC RNA was the source of the TCR library. Relying on iRepertoire HTBI primers and Arm-PCR of CDR3 regions, the team built TCR beta libraries. TCRdb redid the calling of the multiplex PCR reads with MiXCR, one entry per CDR3 protein. The profile shows about 420,000 distinct CDR3 sequences, 23% of them singletons. Sequenced material: peripheral blood mononuclear cells (PBMCs), taken when the disease was refractory, from a patient treated with antithyroid drugs. The receptors derive from a female donor with Graves disease.

This clonotype was detected only a few times. The CDR3 DNA follows: TGCAGCGCTAATGCGGCTGAAAAACTGTTTTTT. Translated: CSANAAEKLFF. The rearrangement uses TRBV29-1 and TRBJ1-4; D remains ambiguous. This CDR3 has 11 residues. The ends were cut back, 7 bases at V and 7 bases at J, with 10 bases in the middle. Germline V gives CDR1 SQVTM, CDR2 ANQGSEA.

The V and J genes are TRBV14 and TRBJ2-4; no definite D call. In germline, CDR1 is SGHDN, CDR2 FVKESK. Between the trimmed V and J ends, which lost 0 bases and 8 bases, there was a span of 17 bases. The CDR3 has 16 amino acids. The CDR3, as DNA: TGTGCCAGCAGCCAAGATTCACAGCCTTCTAGGGACATTCAGTACTTC. Residues: CASSQDSQPSRDIQYF.

The J gene is TRBJ1-5, the V gene TRBV15, with D unclear. In germline, CDR1 is LNHNV, CDR2 YYDKDF (reference sequence). The CDR3 covers 15 residues. Trimming took off 0 bases at V and 0 bases at J, with 6 bases between the two ends. In nucleotides, the CDR3 is TGTGCCACCAGCAGAGATAGGCATAGCAATCAGCCCCAGCATTTT. Amino acids: CATSRDRHSNQPQHF.

This clonotype was seen more than once but under ten times. The gene calls are TRBV13 and TRBJ2-5; 14 bases match TRBD2. Trimming at V came to 5 bases and at J to 5 bases, leaving 10 bases not matched to a gene. Per the germline V gene, CDR1 is PRHDT and CDR2 is FYEKMQ (reference sequence). This CDR3 contains 17 residues. The CDR3, as DNA: TGTGCCAGCAGCCCACGGACTAGCGGGAGGCCGGGGGAGACCCAGTACTTC. Protein: CASSPRTSGRPGETQYF.

This clonotype was detected once. A much larger clone differs from this one at a single base, so this may be a read error. J is TRBJ2-7 and V is TRBV28; D may be TRBD2 (5 bases). Germline V gene sequence: CDR1 MDHEN, CDR2 SYDVKM. This CDR3 has 12 amino acids. V was cut by 2 bases and J by 12 bases, with 14 bases left in between. Here the CDR3 reads CASSLGGQCLYF. In DNA, the CDR3 is TGTGCCAGCAGTTTAGGAGGTCAGTGCCTGTACTTC. Using reference TRBV28 and TRBJ2-7 for the parts outside the CDR3, the full variable domain is DVKVTQSSRYLVKRTGEKVFLECVQDMDHENMFWYRQDPGLGLRLIYFSYDVKMKEKGDIPEGYSVSREKKERFSLILESASTNQTSMYLCASSLGGQCLYFGPGTRLTVT.

In this sample, this clonotype turned up a few times. The V and J genes are TRBV5-1 and TRBJ1-2, with D possibly matching TRBD1 (5 bases). V dropped 0 bases and J dropped 3 bases, with 12 bases sitting between them. The CDR3 totals 15 residues. Germline V gene data show CDR1 as SGHRS and CDR2 as YFSETQ. The CDR3 nucleotides are TGCGCCAGCAGCTTGGGGTCAGGGCCCTACTATGGCTACACCTTC. Its protein product is CASSLGSGPYYGYTF.

This clonotype was found a few times. The V and J genes are TRBV20-1 and TRBJ1-5; TRBD1 matches 8 bases. CDR1 and CDR2 (germline): DFQATT, SNEGSKA (reference sequence). The CDR3 contains 16 residues. Losses at the gene ends were 2 bases for V and 0 bases for J; bases not matched to a gene: 6. The CDR3 DNA reads as TGCAGTGCTAGACACCAGGGGGCAGGTAGCAATCAGCCCCAGCATTTT. This translates into CSARHQGAGSNQPQHF.

CDR3 in amino acids: CASSQDSGVVSGELFF. The CDR3 DNA follows: TGCGCCAGCAGCCAAGATTCGGGGGTGGTGTCCGGGGAGCTGTTTTTT. V and J are TRBV4-3 and TRBJ2-2, with a weak D call TRBD2 (6 bases). Germline V gene sequence: CDR1 LGHNA, CDR2 YSLEER. Trimming left V 0 bases short and J 6 bases short, with 14 bases between. The CDR3 extends over 16 amino acids.

This clonotype showed up many times. The CDR3 sequence is CASSSIADRAAEAFF. The DNA of the CDR3 is TGTGCCAGCAGCTCGATTGCGGACAGGGCGGCTGAAGCTTTCTTT. The chain employs TRBV7-2 and TRBJ1-1; 8 bases match TRBD1. The CDR3 spans 15 residues. V shed 4 bases and J 6 bases; nucleotides not matched to a gene: 10. Germline-derived CDR1 and CDR2 are SGHTA and FQGNSA.

Regarding this clonotype: A single base separates this from a much larger clone, so it may be a read error. The rearrangement uses TRBV12-3 or TRBV12-4 and TRBJ2-5; D is perhaps TRBD1 (5 bases). The germline V and J ends were trimmed by 5 bases and 5 bases, with 15 bases remaining between them. This CDR3 region has 14 residues. The CDR3 region has the DNA TGTGCCAGCAGTATAAGGGGTGGGATGGAGACCCAGTACTTC. Amino acid sequence: CASSIRGGMETQYF.

This clonotype has a handful of counts. V and J are TRBV20-1 and TRBJ1-1; no clear D gene. Germline V lookup: CDR1 DFQATT, CDR2 SNEGSKA (reference sequence). V lost 3 bases and J lost 4, with 15 bases in between. This CDR3 spans 14 amino acids. CDR3 amino acids: CSASNSGVGTEAFF. For the CDR3, the DNA is TGCAGTGCTAGTAATTCTGGGGTTGGCACTGAAGCTTTCTTT.

The V gene is TRBV9, the J gene TRBJ2-2, with D unresolved. The length of the CDR3 is 14 residues. The ends were cut back, 0 bases at V and 6 bases at J, with 9 bases in the middle. Germline values: CDR1 SGDLS, CDR2 YYNGEE. In DNA, the CDR3 is TGTGCCAGCAGCGTAGGCCTCGTTGCCGGGGAGCTGTTTTTT. Protein sequence: CASSVGLVAGELFF.

This clonotype was counted only a few times. This chain links TRBV6-2 or TRBV6-3 with TRBJ1-4; no clear D. Germline V gives CDR1 MNHEY, CDR2 SVGEGT. There are 16 residues in the CDR3. Trimming shortened V by 0 bases and J by 6 bases, and 14 bases separated the two germline ends. Here the CDR3 DNA reads TGTGCCAGCAGTTACTCGGGTTGGGGATCCGATGAAAAACTGTTTTTT. Protein sequence: CASSYSGWGSDEKLFF.

The chain employs TRBV2 and TRBJ2-1; 15 bases are shared with TRBD2. The trim removed 4 bases at V and 8 bases at J, leaving 15 bases unmatched. CDR1 and CDR2 from the germline V gene are SNHLY and FYNNEI. The CDR3 has 19 amino acids. CDR3 in DNA: TGTGCCAGCAGTGTTACGGGACTAGCGGGAGGTGGCTCCGATGATGAGCAGTTCTTC. Residues: CASSVTGLAGGGSDDEQFF.

The J gene is TRBJ2-3, the V gene TRBV20-1; 8 bases are shared with TRBD1. The CDR3 consists of 17 residues. Germline CDR1 and CDR2: DFQATT and SNEGSKA (reference sequence). Unmatched junction bases numbered 13, after V lost 1 base and J lost 4 bases. This CDR3 is CSARASLVDRDPDTQYF. As DNA, the CDR3 is TGCAGTGCTAGAGCGTCCTTAGTGGACAGGGACCCAGATACGCAGTATTTT.

The table lists this clonotype with many counts. The rearrangement links TRBV5-6 to TRBJ2-5; maybe TRBD1 (5 bases). The CDR3 is made up of 14 amino acids. Deletions cut 6 bases from V and 5 bases from J, with 17 bases between. Germline CDR1 reads SGHDT; CDR2 reads YYEEEE. CDR3 sequence (DNA): TGTGCCAGCACCACTCAAGGGGTATGGGAGACCCAGTACTTC. As protein: CASTTQGVWETQYF.

In its sample, this clonotype was seen many times. The chain uses TRBV7-9 and TRBJ1-4, with D possibly TRBD1 on 5 matching bases. Germline CDR1 and CDR2: SEHNR and FQNEAQ (reference sequence). Between the trimmed V and J ends, which lost 5 bases and 8 bases, there was a span of 15 bases. The CDR3 runs 14 residues. CDR3 nucleotide sequence: TGTGCCAGCAGCAAAGGGGATGTGGTCGAAAAACTGTTTTTT. Translating it yields CASSKGDVVEKLFF.

J is TRBJ2-2 and V is TRBV5-4; no clear D. V gave up 0 bases and J gave up 5 bases, with 8 bases separating them. This CDR3 region has 14 residues. The germline V gene encodes CDR1 SGHNT and CDR2 YYREEE (reference sequence). This CDR3 is CASSLAQWTGELFF. The CDR3 DNA reads as TGTGCCAGCAGCTTGGCGCAGTGGACCGGGGAGCTGTTTTTT.

In its sample, this clonotype was seen a few times. The chain joins TRBV30 to TRBJ1-1; no reliable D call. This CDR3 comprises 15 residues. With 1 base removed from V and 5 bases from J, the gap between germline ends came to 17 bases. CDR1 is GTSNPN and CDR2 is SVGIG in the germline V gene (reference sequence). CDR3 nucleotides: TGTGCCTGGAGTGCTATCGACCGCGGCGAAACTGAAGCTTTCTTT. It encodes CAWSAIDRGETEAFF.

This clonotype has ten or more counts. A much more abundant neighbour one base away suggests this may be a read error. V is TRBV5-4 and J is TRBJ2-5; D remains unclear. The CDR3 loop spans 11 amino acids. The V gene's germline CDR1 is SGHNT and CDR2 YYREEE (reference sequence). Trimming left V 4 bases short and J 3 bases short, with 4 bases between. For the CDR3, the DNA is TGTGCCAGCAGCCAAAAAGAGACCCAGTACTTC. This gives the protein CASSQKETQYF. Complete variable domain (other parts from reference TRBV5-4 and TRBJ2-5): ETGVTQSPTHLIKTRGQQVTLRCSSQSGHNTVSWYQQALGQGPQFIFQYYREEENGRGNFPPRFSGLQFPNYSSELNVNALELDDSALYLCASSQKETQYFGPGTRLLVL.

The chain uses TRBV29-1 and TRBJ2-1; no definite D call. The V gene lost 3 bases and the J gene lost 6 bases, with 9 bases spanning the gap. The CDR3 is 12 amino acids. Germline assignment: CDR1 SQVTM and CDR2 ANQGSEA. Here the CDR3 DNA reads TGCAGCGTTGATGCGGAACTCAATGAGCAGTTCTTC. Its protein product is CSVDAELNEQFF.

This chain connects TRBV2 to TRBJ2-7, with TRBD2 as a possible D gene (5 bases). The CDR3 has 12 residues. CDR1 and CDR2 (germline): SNHLY, FYNNEI. V dropped 4 bases and J dropped 4 bases, with 8 bases sitting between them. Written as DNA, the CDR3 is TGTGCCAGCAGTGCTGGGGAGTACGAGCAGTACTTC. Protein product: CASSAGEYEQYF.

At least ten counts were recorded for this clonotype. The chain carries TRBV2 and TRBJ1-3; D may be TRBD1 (5 bases). V was shortened by 6 bases and J by 2 bases, with 14 bases between the two germline ends. The germline V gene encodes CDR1 SNHLY and CDR2 FYNNEI. The CDR3 covers 15 residues. The DNA for the CDR3 is TGTGCCAGCAGCGCCTCAGGGACCGCTGGAAACACCATATATTTT. Translating it yields CASSASGTAGNTIYF.

The rearrangement links TRBV19 to TRBJ1-1, with TRBD1 as a possible D gene (5 bases). V was trimmed by 9 bases and J by 5 bases, leaving 13 bases between them. This CDR3 region has 12 residues. CDR1 is LNHDA and CDR2 is SQIVND in the germline V gene (reference sequence). CDR3 nucleotide sequence: TGTGCCAGCGGGAGGACAAAGACTGAAGCTTTCTTT. As protein: CASGRTKTEAFF.

This clonotype has just a few counts. The gene calls are TRBV19 and TRBJ1-3; possible D gene TRBD1, 5 bases. Germline V lookup: CDR1 LNHDA, CDR2 SQIVND (reference sequence). The CDR3 consists of 14 residues. V lost 7 bases and J 2 bases, leaving 12 bases between the germline ends. Here the CDR3 DNA reads TGTGCCAGTAATGGCAGGGATCCTGGAAACACCATATATTTT. As protein: CASNGRDPGNTIYF.

The V call is TRBV29-1, the J call TRBJ2-5; D is perhaps TRBD2 (5 bases). CDR3 length equals 12 residues. Germline CDR1 reads SQVTM; CDR2 reads ANQGSEA. Between the trimmed V and J ends, which lost 4 bases and 2 bases, there was a span of 8 bases. The CDR3 protein is CSVVSGQETQYF. The CDR3 coding sequence is TGCAGCGTTGTTTCGGGGCAAGAGACCCAGTACTTC.

In its sample, this clonotype was seen a few times. V and J are TRBV5-1 and TRBJ2-2; 14 bases are a match to TRBD2. From germline, CDR1 is SGHRS and CDR2 YFSETQ. The CDR3 has 17 residues. V lost 4 bases to trimming and J lost 7 bases; unmatched junction nucleotides: 9. This CDR3 is CASSPGTSGSLSGELFF. DNA of the CDR3: TGCGCCAGCAGCCCGGGGACTAGCGGGAGTCTGAGCGGGGAGCTGTTTTTT.

This clonotype was counted a few times. V usage is TRBV6-2 or TRBV6-3 and J usage is TRBJ1-1; 8 nucleotides line up with TRBD1. Germline loops: CDR1 MNHEY, CDR2 SVGEGT. The CDR3 has 17 residues. V was clipped by 2 bases and J by 2 bases; unmatched bases: 10. CDR3 bases: TGTGCCAGCAGTTACGGTCCGCAGGGGGCGGTAAACACTGAAGCTTTCTTT. Residues: CASSYGPQGAVNTEAFF.

Worth noting for this clonotype: Being one base from a much bigger clone, this may be a read error. The genes are TRBV7-2 and TRBJ1-2; TRBD1 might be the D (5 bases). Germline values: CDR1 SGHTA, CDR2 FQGNSA. Trimming took 7 bases from V and 7 from J, leaving 25 bases between them. The CDR3 spans 16 residues. The CDR3 nucleotides read TGTGCCAGCACCGGGAGCTTAGGTCAGGGTGGCTGTGGCTACACCTTC. Translating gives CASTGSLGQGGCGYTF. The full variable domain, its missing parts supplied by reference TRBV7-2 and TRBJ1-2, is GAGVSQSPSNKVTEKGKDVELRCDPISGHTALYWYRQSLGQGLEFLIYFQGNSAPDKSGLPSDRFSAERTGGSVSTLTIQRTQQEDSAVYLCASTGSLGQGGCGYTFGSGTRLTVV.

This clonotype was counted a few times. The chain is built from TRBV3-1 and TRBJ2-7; D perhaps matches TRBD2 (6 bases). CDR1 LGHDT and CDR2 YNNKEL come from the germline V gene (reference sequence). Trimming took 1 base from V and 6 from J, leaving 13 bases between them. The CDR3 contains 14 residues. This CDR3 is CASSQVSGAGEQYF. CDR3 nucleotide sequence: TGTGCCAGCAGCCAAGTTTCGGGAGCGGGCGAGCAGTACTTC.

V is TRBV29-1 and J is TRBJ1-2, with unresolved D. CDR3 length: 10 residues. Looked up from germline, CDR1 is SQVTM and CDR2 is ANQGSEA. Trimming pared 4 bases from V and 6 bases from J, leaving 6 bases between. CDR3 coding DNA: TGCAGCGTTGCAGAAAATGGCTACACCTTC. Its translation: CSVAENGYTF.